These 10 T cell receptor beta chains were all obtained from the same sample, sequenced in a study of T cell responses to AZD1222 COVID-19 vaccine. The method was immunoSEQ multiplex PCR; TCRdb's version includes in-frame clones alone and lacks a portion of them. This sample yields under 110,000 clones, of which around 84% are seen a single time; over 1.2% belongs to the top ten. The specimen was peripheral blood, collected on day 0 of AZD1222 vaccination. The receptors originated from an adult in good health.

This clone was counted only a few times. The chain employs TRBV28 and TRBJ1-4; a possible D gene is TRBD1 (6 bases). CDR1 and CDR2 from the germline V gene are MDHEN and SYDVKM. V lost 5 bases and J lost 8, with 15 bases in between. The CDR3 runs to 14 residues. CDR3 sequence reads: CASSGGVQGEKLFF. The CDR3 region has the DNA TGTGCCAGCAGTGGCGGAGTGCAGGGGGAAAAACTGTTTTTT.

The CDR3 sequence is CASSVGTGEGSNQPQHF. The CDR3 DNA sequence: TGTGCCAGCAGCGTAGGGACAGGGGAAGGGAGCAATCAGCCCCAGCATTTT. This rearrangement joins TRBV9 to TRBJ1-5; TRBD1 matches at 9 bases. Germline lookup yields CDR1 SGDLS and CDR2 YYNGEE. After removal of 0 bases from V and 1 base from J, the junction contained 5 bases not matched to a gene. CDR3 size: 17 residues. Full variable domain (rest looked up from reference TRBV9 and TRBJ1-5): DSGVTQTPKHLITATGQRVTLRCSPRSGDLSVYWYQQSLDQGLQFLIQYYNGEERAKGNILERFSAQQFPDLHSELNLSSLELGDSALYFCASSVGTGEGSNQPQHFGDGTRLSIL.

This chain joins TRBV5-6 and TRBJ1-5; D might be TRBD1 (6 bases). In germline, CDR1 is SGHDT, CDR2 YYEEEE. The length of the CDR3 is 14 residues. The V and J ends lost 0 bases and 6 bases respectively, with 10 bases between them. The CDR3 protein is CASSLAGAGQPQHF. DNA of the CDR3: TGTGCCAGCAGCTTGGCGGGGGCCGGTCAGCCCCAGCATTTT.

The V call is TRBV6-2 or TRBV6-3, the J call TRBJ2-7; 7 positions agree with TRBD2. Germline CDR1 reads MNHEY; CDR2 reads SVGEGT. V dropped 6 bases and J dropped 1; count of bases not matched to a gene: 12. The CDR3 sequence is 16 residues long. Written as DNA, the CDR3 is TGTGCCAGCAGCTGGGGGGGTCGCCTAGGATCCTACGAGCAGTACTTC. Protein product: CASSWGGRLGSYEQYF.

The gene calls are TRBV7-3 and TRBJ2-1; 10 nucleotides agree with TRBD2. CDR3 length: 16 amino acids. J gave up 2 bases and V 2 bases, and 3 bases lay outside the gene matches. Germline loops: CDR1 SGHTA, CDR2 FQGTGA. The CDR3 loop reads CASSLGLAGAYNEQFF. The CDR3 nucleotides are TGTGCCAGCAGCTTAGGGCTAGCGGGAGCCTACAATGAGCAGTTCTTC.

The CDR3 bases are TGTGCCAGCAGCTTAGAGCTAACCGCCGTTGAAGCTTTCTTT. Translating it yields CASSLELTAVEAFF. The chain uses TRBV7-2 and TRBJ1-1; D gene uncertain. Trimming cost V 1 base and J 7 bases, with 13 bases left between them. The V gene's germline CDR1 is SGHTA and CDR2 FQGNSA. This CDR3 comprises 14 residues.

J is TRBJ2-7 and V is TRBV10-2; D remains unclear. The length of the CDR3 is 12 residues. Germline V lookup: CDR1 WSHSY, CDR2 SAAADI. Trimming pared 4 bases from V and 1 base from J, leaving 5 bases between. The CDR3 loop is CASSGDSYEQYF. CDR3 bases: TGCGCCAGCAGTGGGGATTCCTACGAGCAGTACTTC.

The V and J genes are TRBV9 and TRBJ2-5; D might be TRBD2 (6 bases). This CDR3 has 17 residues. Trimming took 0 bases from V and 2 from J, leaving 17 bases between them. Germline CDR1 SGDLS, CDR2 YYNGEE. DNA of the CDR3: TGTGCCAGCAGCGTAGGTATGCTAGTGGGGACTCAAGAGACCCAGTACTTC. It encodes CASSVGMLVGTQETQYF. Looking up the rest from reference TRBV9 and TRBJ2-5 gives the full variable domain: DSGVTQTPKHLITATGQRVTLRCSPRSGDLSVYWYQQSLDQGLQFLIQYYNGEERAKGNILERFSAQQFPDLHSELNLSSLELGDSALYFCASSVGMLVGTQETQYFGPGTRLLVL.

The table lists this clone with a count of one. The chain joins TRBV27 to TRBJ2-2; possible D gene TRBD2, 6 bases. CDR3 length equals 15 residues. Germline V gene sequence: CDR1 MNHEY, CDR2 SMNVEV (reference sequence). V lost 2 bases and J lost 6, with 13 bases in between. In DNA form, the CDR3 reads TGTGCCAGCAGTTTAGGCCTAGCGAATGCCGGGGAGCTGTTTTTT. Encoded protein: CASSLGLANAGELFF.

This rearrangement joins TRBV7-2 to TRBJ2-7; TRBD1 or TRBD2 may be the D gene (6 bases each). Trimming took 5 bases from V and 2 from J, leaving 22 bases between them. The germline V gene encodes CDR1 SGHTA and CDR2 FQGNSA. This CDR3 has 17 amino acids. CDR3 sequence: CASSLYPQGRIPYEQYF. CDR3 nucleotides: TGTGCCAGCAGCCTTTATCCCCAGGGGAGGATTCCCTACGAGCAGTACTTC.